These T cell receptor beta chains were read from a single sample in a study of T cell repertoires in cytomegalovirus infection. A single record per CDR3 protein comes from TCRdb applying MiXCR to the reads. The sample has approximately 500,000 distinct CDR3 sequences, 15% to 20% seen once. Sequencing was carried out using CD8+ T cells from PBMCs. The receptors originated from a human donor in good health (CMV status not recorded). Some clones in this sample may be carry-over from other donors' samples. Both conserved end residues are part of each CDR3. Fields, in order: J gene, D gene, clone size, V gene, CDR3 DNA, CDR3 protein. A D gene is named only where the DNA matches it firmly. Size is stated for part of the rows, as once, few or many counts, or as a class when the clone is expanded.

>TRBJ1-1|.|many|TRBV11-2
TGTGCCAGCAGCTACCCCGAGGGGAGCACTGAAGCTTTCTTT
CASSYPEGSTEAFF
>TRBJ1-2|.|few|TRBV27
TGTGCCAGCAGTTCCTTAACTAACTATGGCTACACCTTC
CASSSLTNYGYTF
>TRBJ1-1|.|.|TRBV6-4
TGTGCCAGCAGTGACTGGGGGGACTATAGTGATCCGTTCCCAGGCACTGAAGCTTTCTTT
CASSDWGDYSDPFPGTEAFF
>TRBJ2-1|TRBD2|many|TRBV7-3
TGTGCCAGCAGCTCCAGCGGGATCAATGAGCAGTTCTTC
CASSSSGINEQFF
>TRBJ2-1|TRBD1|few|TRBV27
TGTGCCAGCAGTTCGTACAGGGGGCTCGACTACAATGAGCAGTTCTTC
CASSSYRGLDYNEQFF
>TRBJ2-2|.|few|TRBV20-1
TGCAGTGCTAGGGACAGGAACACCGGGGAGCTGTTTTTT
CSARDRNTGELFF
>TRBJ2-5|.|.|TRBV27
TGTGCCAGCAGTCCCATAGGGAACAGGTATCGGGATGAGACCCAGTACTTC
CASSPIGNRYRDETQYF
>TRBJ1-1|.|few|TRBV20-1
TGCAGTGCTACCGACGGGACGTTCACTGAAGCTTTCTTT
CSATDGTFTEAFF
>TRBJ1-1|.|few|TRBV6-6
TGTGCCAGCACCCTTCCCTCAGGGGACCCTGAAGCTTTCTTT
CASTLPSGDPEAFF
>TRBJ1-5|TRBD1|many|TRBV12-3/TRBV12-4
TGTGCCAGCAGTCTCGGGACAGGGGGCCTCAAGCCCCAGCATTTT
CASSLGTGGLKPQHF
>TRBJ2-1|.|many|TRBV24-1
TGTGCCACCGGAGCAGCGATTAACTCCTACAATGAGCAGTTCTTC
CATGAAINSYNEQFF
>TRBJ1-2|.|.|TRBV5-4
TGTGCCAGCAGCCCCCGCAGGGATCCTATCTATGGCTACACCTTC
CASSPRRDPIYGYTF
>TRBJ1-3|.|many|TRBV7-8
TGTGCCAGCAGCCGGGACTGGGGCTCTGGAAACACCATATATTTT
CASSRDWGSGNTIYF
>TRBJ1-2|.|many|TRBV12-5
TGTGCTAGTGGTTTGGTACCGGAGCAGGGTGAGGGCTACACCTTC
CASGLVPEQGEGYTF
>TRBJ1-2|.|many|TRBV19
TGTGCCAGTAGTATAGCCAGAGCTGACTATGGCTACACCTTC
CASSIARADYGYTF
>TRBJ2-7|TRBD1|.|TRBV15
TGTGCCACCAGTCGGCCGGGACAGGAGTTCTACGAGCAGTACTTC
CATSRPGQEFYEQYF
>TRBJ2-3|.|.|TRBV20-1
TGCAGTGCTAGAGAGGTCCAAGATACGCAGTATTTT
CSAREVQDTQYF
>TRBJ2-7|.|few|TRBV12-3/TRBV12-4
TGTGCCAGCAGGGGAAATCATCCCGAGCAGTACTTC
CASRGNHPEQYF
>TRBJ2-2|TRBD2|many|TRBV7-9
TGTGCCAGCCACAACGGGAGGGCATTCGGGGAGCTGTTTTTT
CASHNGRAFGELFF
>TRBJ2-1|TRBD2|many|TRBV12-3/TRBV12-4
TGTGCCAGCAGTTTCAAACTAGCGGGGGACAATGAGCAGTTCTTC
CASSFKLAGDNEQFF
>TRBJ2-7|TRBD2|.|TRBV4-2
TGTGCCAGCAGCCAAGCTTTTGGGGGACTAGGGTCCTCCTACGAGCAGTACTTC
CASSQAFGGLGSSYEQYF
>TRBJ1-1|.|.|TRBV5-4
TGTGCCAGCAGGGTCTGGGGGGGAATGAACACTGAAGCTTTCTTT
CASRVWGGMNTEAFF
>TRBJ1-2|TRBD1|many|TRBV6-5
TGTGCCAGCAGTCCATGGACAGGCAGCTATGGCTACACCTTC
CASSPWTGSYGYTF
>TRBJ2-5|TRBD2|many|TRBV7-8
TGTGCCAGCAAACTAGCGGGAGAGGGAGAGACCCAGTACTTC
CASKLAGEGETQYF
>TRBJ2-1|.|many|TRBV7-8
TGTGCCAGCAGCCCAATACTAGCATACAATGAGCAGTTCTTC
CASSPILAYNEQFF
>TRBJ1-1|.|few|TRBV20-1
TGCAGTGCTAGAGATGGAGGGGTGAACACTGAAGCTTTCTTT
CSARDGGVNTEAFF
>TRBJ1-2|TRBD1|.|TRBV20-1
TGCAGTGCTAGAGATGAGGGACAGGGGTGGGATGGCTACACCTTC
CSARDEGQGWDGYTF
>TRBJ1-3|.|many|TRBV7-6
TGTGCCAGCAGCTTATTGGGAAGGCACTCTGGAAACACCATATATTTT
CASSLLGRHSGNTIYF
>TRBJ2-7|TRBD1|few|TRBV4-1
TGCGCCAGCAGCTCTGTCTGGGACAGAGCCTACGAGCAGTACTTC
CASSSVWDRAYEQYF
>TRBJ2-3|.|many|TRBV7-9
TGTGCCAGCAGCTTAGTTCGGTCGACAGATACGCAGTATTTT
CASSLVRSTDTQYF
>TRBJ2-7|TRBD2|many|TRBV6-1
TGTGCCAGCCGAGAGCGGGAGGGCCATATCGGGCAGTACTTC
CASREREGHIGQYF